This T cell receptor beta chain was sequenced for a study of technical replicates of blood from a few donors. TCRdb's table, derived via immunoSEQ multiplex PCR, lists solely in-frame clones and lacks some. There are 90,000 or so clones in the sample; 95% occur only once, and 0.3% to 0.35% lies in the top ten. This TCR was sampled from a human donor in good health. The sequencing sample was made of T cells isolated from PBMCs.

The CDR3 bases are TGTGCCAGCAGTCAAGACAGATTCACAGATACGCAGTATTTT. The encoded protein is CASSQDRFTDTQYF. The chain uses TRBV7-2 and TRBJ2-3, with D tentatively TRBD1 (5 bases). The V end was cut by 6 bases, the J end by 2 bases, with 12 bases between. The germline gives CDR1 SGHTA, CDR2 FQGNSA. The CDR3 is 14 residues long. Full variable domain (rest looked up from reference TRBV7-2 and TRBJ2-3): GAGVSQSPSNKVTEKGKDVELRCDPISGHTALYWYRQSLGQGLEFLIYFQGNSAPDKSGLPSDRFSAERTGGSVSTLTIQRTQQEDSAVYLCASSQDRFTDTQYFGPGTRLTVL.